The T cell receptor (beta chain) under discussion was sequenced for a study of blood T cell repertoires in COVID-19. Looking at the study overall: Researchers got acute and convalescent COVID-19 samples from the United States, Italy and Spain. T cells, B-cell-depleted T cells, or PBMCs supplied cDNA or gDNA.

The data were produced by immunoSEQ multiplex PCR, yet TCRdb's version contains in-frame clones alone and is incomplete. The sample lists roughly 47,000 clones, approximately 77% occurring once. This clone was picked up a small number of times. Sequencing was carried out using peripheral blood. This TCR was sampled from a woman between 70 and 85 years old with acute or convalescent COVID-19.

Written as DNA, the CDR3 is TGTGCCAGCAGCGACCACTCAGGGGATACTGAAGCTTTCTTT. It codes for CASSDHSGDTEAFF. V and J are TRBV11-2 and TRBJ1-1; maybe TRBD1 (6 bases). The CDR3 loop spans 14 amino acids. V was pared by 5 bases and J by 5 bases, with 15 bases between. CDR1 and CDR2 from the germline V gene are SGHAT and FQNNGV. Full variable domain (outside the CDR3, taken from reference TRBV11-2 and TRBJ1-1): EAGVAQSPRYKIIEKRQSVAFWCNPISGHATLYWYQQILGQGPKLLIQFQNNGVVDDSQLPKDRFSAERLKGVDSTLKIQPAKLEDSAVYLCASSDHSGDTEAFFGQGTRLTVV.